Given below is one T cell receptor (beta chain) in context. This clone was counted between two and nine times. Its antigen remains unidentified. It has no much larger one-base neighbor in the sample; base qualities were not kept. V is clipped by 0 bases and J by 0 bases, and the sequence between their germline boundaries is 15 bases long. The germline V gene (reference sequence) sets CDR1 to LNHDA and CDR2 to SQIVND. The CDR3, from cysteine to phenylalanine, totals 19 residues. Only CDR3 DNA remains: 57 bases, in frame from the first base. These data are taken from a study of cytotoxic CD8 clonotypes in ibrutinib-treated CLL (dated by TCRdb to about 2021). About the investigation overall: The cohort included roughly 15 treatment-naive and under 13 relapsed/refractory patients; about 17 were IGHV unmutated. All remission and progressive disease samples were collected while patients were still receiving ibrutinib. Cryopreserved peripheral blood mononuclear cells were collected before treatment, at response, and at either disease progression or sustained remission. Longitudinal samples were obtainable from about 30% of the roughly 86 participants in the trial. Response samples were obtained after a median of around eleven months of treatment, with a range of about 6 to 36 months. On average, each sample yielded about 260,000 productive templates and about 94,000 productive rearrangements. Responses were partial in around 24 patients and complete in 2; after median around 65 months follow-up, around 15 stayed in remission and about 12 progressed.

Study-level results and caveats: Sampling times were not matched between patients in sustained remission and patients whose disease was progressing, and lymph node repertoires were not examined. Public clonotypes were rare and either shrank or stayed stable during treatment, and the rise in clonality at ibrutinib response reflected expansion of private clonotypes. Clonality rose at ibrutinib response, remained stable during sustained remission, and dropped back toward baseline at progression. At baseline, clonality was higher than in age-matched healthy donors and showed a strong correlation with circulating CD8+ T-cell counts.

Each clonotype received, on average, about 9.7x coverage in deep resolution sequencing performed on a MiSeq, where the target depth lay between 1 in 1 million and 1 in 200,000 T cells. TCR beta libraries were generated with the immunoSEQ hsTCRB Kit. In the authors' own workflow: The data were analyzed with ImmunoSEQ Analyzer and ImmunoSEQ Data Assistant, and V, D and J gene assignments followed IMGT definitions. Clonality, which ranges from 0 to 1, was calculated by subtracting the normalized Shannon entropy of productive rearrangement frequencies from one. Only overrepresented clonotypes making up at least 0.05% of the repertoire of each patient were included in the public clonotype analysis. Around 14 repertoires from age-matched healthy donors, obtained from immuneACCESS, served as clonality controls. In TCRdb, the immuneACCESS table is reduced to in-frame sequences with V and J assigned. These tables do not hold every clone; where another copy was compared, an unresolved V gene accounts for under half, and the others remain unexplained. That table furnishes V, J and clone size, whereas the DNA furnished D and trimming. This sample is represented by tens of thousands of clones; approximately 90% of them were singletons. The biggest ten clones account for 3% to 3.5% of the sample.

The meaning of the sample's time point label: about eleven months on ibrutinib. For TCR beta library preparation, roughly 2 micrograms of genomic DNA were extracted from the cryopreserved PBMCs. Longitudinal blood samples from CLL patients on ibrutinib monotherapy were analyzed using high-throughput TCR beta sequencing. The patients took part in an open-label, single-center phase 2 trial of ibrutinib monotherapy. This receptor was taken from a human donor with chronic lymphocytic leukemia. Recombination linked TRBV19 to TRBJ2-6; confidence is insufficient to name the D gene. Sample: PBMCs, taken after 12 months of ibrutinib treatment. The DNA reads TGTGCCAGTAGTATAGATCTATTTGGCGCTATCTCTGGGGCCAACGTCCTGACTTTC. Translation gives CASSIDLFGAISGANVLTF.